The sequence of this T cell receptor beta chain was determined in a study of T cells in localized non-small cell lung cancer. Profiled with immunoSEQ multiplex PCR; TCRdb holds only in-frame clones, not every one. The data show around 64,000 clones, around 90% seen once. The specimen comprised peripheral blood, sampled before any cancer treatment. The clonotype comes from a man aged 40 to 70 with stage I squamous cell lung carcinoma.

CDR3 in amino acids: CASSQDGTVGEKLFF. CDR3 DNA sequence: TGTGCCAGCAGCCAAGATGGGACGGTGGGTGAAAAACTGTTTTTT. The chain has TRBV4-2 and TRBJ1-4; D may be TRBD1 (5 bases). V shed 0 bases and J shed 7 bases, with 12 bases lying between them. The CDR3 has 15 amino acids. The germline CDR1 and CDR2 sequences are LGHNA and YNFKEQ.